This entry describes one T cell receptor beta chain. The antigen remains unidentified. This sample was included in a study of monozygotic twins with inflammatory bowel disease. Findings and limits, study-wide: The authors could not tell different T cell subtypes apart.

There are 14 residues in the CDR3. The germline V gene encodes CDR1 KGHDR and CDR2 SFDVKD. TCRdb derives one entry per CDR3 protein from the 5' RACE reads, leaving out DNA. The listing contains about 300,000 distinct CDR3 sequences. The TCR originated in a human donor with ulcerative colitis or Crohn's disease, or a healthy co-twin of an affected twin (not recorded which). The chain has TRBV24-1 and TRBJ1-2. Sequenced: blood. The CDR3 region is CATSDSEGDYGYTF.